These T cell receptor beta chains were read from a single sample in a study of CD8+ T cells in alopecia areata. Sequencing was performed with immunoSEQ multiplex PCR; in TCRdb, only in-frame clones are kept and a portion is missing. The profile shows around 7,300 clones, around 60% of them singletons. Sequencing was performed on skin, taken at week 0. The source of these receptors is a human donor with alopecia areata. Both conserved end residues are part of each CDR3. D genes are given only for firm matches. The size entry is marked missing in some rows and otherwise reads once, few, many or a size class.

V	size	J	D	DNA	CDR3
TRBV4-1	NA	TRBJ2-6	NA	TGCGCCAGCAGCCAAGTAGTTGGCAGGCGCTTTGGGGCCAATGTCCTGACTTTC	CASSQVVGRRFGANVLTF
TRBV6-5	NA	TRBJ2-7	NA	TGTGCCAGCAGTTACTCCGGCAGCTCCTACGAGCAGTACTTC	CASSYSGSSYEQYF
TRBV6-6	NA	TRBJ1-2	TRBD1	TGTGCCAGCAGTTTGGTAGGGGGCACATTTAGCTATGGCTACACCTTC	CASSLVGGTFSYGYTF
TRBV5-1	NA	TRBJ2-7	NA	TGCGCCAGCAGCTTCGGTGGATCCGGGGTGGGGATATCCTACGAGCAGTACTTC	CASSFGGSGVGISYEQYF
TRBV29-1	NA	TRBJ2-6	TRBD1	TGCAGCGTGGCCGGGACAGGGCTCACTGGGGCCAACGTCCTGACTTTC	CSVAGTGLTGANVLTF
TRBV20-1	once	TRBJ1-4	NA	TGCAGTGCTAAGGACGATGAAAAACTGTTTTTT	CSAKDDEKLFF
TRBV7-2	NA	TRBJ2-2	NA	TGTGCCAGCAGCCCTCATAGCGGGAACACCGGGGAGCTGTTTTTT	CASSPHSGNTGELFF
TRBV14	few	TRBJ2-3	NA	TGTGCCAGCAGCCAGAGGGGTGCTAGCACAGATACGCAGTATTTT	CASSQRGASTDTQYF
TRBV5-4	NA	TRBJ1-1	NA	TGTGCCAGCAGCTTGAACACCAAAGGATTTGAAGCTTTCTTT	CASSLNTKGFEAFF
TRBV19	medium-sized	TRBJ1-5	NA	TGTGCCAGTAGTATGGCCCAGGGCCATCAGCCCCAGCATTTT	CASSMAQGHQPQHF
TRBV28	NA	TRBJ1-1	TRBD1	TGTGCCAGCAGTTTGGGCAGGGGGCGCCGGAGCACTGAAGCTTTCTTT	CASSLGRGRRSTEAFF
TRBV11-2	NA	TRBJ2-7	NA	TGTGCCAGCAGCAACCTACAGGGGAGGTACGAGCAGTACTTC	CASSNLQGRYEQYF
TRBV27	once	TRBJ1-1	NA	TGTGCCAGCAGTTTAGGGGGTGGAAACACTGAAGCTTTCTTT	CASSLGGGNTEAFF
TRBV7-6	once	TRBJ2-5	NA	TGTGCCAGCAGCTCAGGACAGATCGTTTCGACCCAAGAGACCCAGTACTTC	CASSSGQIVSTQETQYF
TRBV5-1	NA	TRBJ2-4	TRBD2	TGCGCCAGCAGCTTAGCGGGAGGGCCCAAAAACATTCAGTACTTC	CASSLAGGPKNIQYF
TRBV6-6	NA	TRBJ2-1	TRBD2	TGTGCCAGCAGTTACCTAGCGGGAGGGCCCTACAATGAGCAGTTCTTC	CASSYLAGGPYNEQFF
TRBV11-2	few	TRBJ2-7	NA	TGTGCCAGCAGCTCCCTACCCACAGGGAGTATTTCCTACGAGCAGTACTTC	CASSSLPTGSISYEQYF
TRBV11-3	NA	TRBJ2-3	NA	TGTGCCAGCAGCTTAGACAGGGCAGATACGCAGTATTTT	CASSLDRADTQYF
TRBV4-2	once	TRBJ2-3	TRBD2	TGTGCCAGCAGCCAAGGTCTTAGCGGGGCCATCACAGATACGCAGTATTTT	CASSQGLSGAITDTQYF
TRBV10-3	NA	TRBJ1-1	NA	TGTGCCATCAGTGAAGGGGGGGCCCCGAACACTGAAGCTTTCTTT	CAISEGGAPNTEAFF
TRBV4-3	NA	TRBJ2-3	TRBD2	TGCGCCAGCAGTCCGGGCGGGGGGACAGATACGCAGTATTTT	CASSPGGGTDTQYF
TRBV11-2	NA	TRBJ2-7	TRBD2	TGTGCCAGCAGCTTCCGGACTAGCGAGGCCTCCTACGAGCAGTACTTC	CASSFRTSEASYEQYF
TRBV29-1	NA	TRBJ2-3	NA	TGCAGCGTTTCCAGGGACACAGATACGCAGTATTTT	CSVSRDTDTQYF
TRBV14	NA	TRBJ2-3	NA	TGTGCCAGCAGCCGCCCCCAACCCTATAGGACAGATACGCAGTATTTT	CASSRPQPYRTDTQYF
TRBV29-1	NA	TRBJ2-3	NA	TGCAGCGTCGGCTCCACAGATACGCAGTATTTT	CSVGSTDTQYF
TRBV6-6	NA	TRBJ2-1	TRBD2	TGTGCCAGCGCGGGACTAGCGGGGGGGTACAATGAGCAGTTCTTC	CASAGLAGGYNEQFF
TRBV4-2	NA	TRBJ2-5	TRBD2	TGTGCCAGCAGCCAAGAACTAGCGGGGTCACAAGAGACCCAGTACTTC	CASSQELAGSQETQYF
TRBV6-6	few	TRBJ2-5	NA	TGTGCCAGCAGTTCTCTCACGGGCCGGCGGGGGACCCAGTACTTC	CASSSLTGRRGTQYF
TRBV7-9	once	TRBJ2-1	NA	TGTGCCAGCAGCCAGATTGGGGGCCTGGGGAATGAGCAGTTCTTC	CASSQIGGLGNEQFF
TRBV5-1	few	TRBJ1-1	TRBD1	TGCGCCAGTGAACCGGACAGGGGAGGGAACACTGAAGCTTTCTTT	CASEPDRGGNTEAFF
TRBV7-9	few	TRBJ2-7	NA	TGTGCCAGCAGCAGGTTTTACGAGCAGTACTTC	CASSRFYEQYF
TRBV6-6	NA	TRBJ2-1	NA	TGTGCCAGCAGACCCGAGGACAATGAGCAGTTCTTC	CASRPEDNEQFF
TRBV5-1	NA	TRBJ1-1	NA	TGCGCCAGCAGCTTACTGGACAAGAGGAACACTGAAGCTTTCTTT	CASSLLDKRNTEAFF
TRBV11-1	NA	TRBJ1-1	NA	TGTGCCAGCAGCCTCGTGGAGGGCGGACCTGAAGCTTTCTTT	CASSLVEGGPEAFF
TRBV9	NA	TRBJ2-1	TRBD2	TGTGCCAGCAGCCCCGAGGCGGGAGGCTGGAATGAGCAGTTCTTC	CASSPEAGGWNEQFF
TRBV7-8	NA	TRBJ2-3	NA	TGTGCCAGCAGCTTAGCGGAGGGAGATACGCAGTATTTT	CASSLAEGDTQYF
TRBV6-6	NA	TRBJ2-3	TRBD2	TGTGCCAGCAACCAAAGGGTGCTAGCGGGGTCAGATACGCAGTATTTT	CASNQRVLAGSDTQYF
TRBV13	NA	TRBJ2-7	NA	TGTGCCAGCAGCCTGGACAGCTACGAGCAGTACTTC	CASSLDSYEQYF
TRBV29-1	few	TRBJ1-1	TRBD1	TGCAGCGTTCAAAGGGGGCCCGGAGCTTTCTTT	CSVQRGPGAFF
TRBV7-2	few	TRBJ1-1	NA	TGTGCCAGCACCCGGGAGCCCGGGACATTGACTTTCTTT	CASTREPGTLTFF
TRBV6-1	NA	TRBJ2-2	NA	TGTGCCAGCAGTGAAGTGTGGTCTAGCCATCGGGAGCTGTTTTTT	CASSEVWSSHRELFF
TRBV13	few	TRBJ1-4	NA	TGTGCCAGCAGCTTAGGGAGGGGTGGGGAAAAACTGTTTTTT	CASSLGRGGEKLFF
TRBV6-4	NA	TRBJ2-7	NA	TGTGCCAGCAGTGGGGCTAACACCAACTACGAGCAGTACTTC	CASSGANTNYEQYF
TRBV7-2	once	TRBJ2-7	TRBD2	TGTGCCAGCAGCTCCCGTATCGTACTAGCGGGAGACGAGCAGTACTTC	CASSSRIVLAGDEQYF
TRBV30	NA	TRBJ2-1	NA	TGTGCCTGGAGTTTGGCTTCCTACAATGAGCAGTTCTTC	CAWSLASYNEQFF
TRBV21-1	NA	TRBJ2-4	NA	TGTGCCAGCAGCAAAGAGGGTAGCGGGGGGTCCAAAAACATTCAGTACTTC	CASSKEGSGGSKNIQYF
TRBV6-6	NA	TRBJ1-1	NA	TGTGCCAGCAGTTACGGCCAGCCCGCCGAAGCTTTCTTT	CASSYGQPAEAFF
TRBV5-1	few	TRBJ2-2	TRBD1	TGCGCCAGCAGCTCACTAGTGGGACAGGCGAACACCGGGGAGCTGTTTTTT	CASSSLVGQANTGELFF
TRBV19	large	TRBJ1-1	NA	TGTGCCAGTAGTATAAAGGGGGGCCACACTGAAGCTTTCTTT	CASSIKGGHTEAFF
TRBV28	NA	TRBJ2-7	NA	TGTGCCAGCACCCGCTTAGCGGATGCCTACGAGCAGTACTTC	CASTRLADAYEQYF
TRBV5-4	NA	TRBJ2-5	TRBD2	TGTGCCAGCAGCTTGAGACTAGCGACTCAAGAGACCCAGTACTTC	CASSLRLATQETQYF
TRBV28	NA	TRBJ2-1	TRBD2	TGTGCCAGCAGTTTATACCTAGCGGGTACCTACAATGAGCAGTTCTTC	CASSLYLAGTYNEQFF
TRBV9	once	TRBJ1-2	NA	TGTGCCAGCAGTGGGGTTTTAGGTAACTATGGCTACACCTTC	CASSGVLGNYGYTF